Presented here are 13 T cell receptor beta chains from one specimen sequenced in a study of T cells in Graves' hyperthyroidism and ophthalmopathy. Amplified TCR beta CDR3 regions came from RNA transcripts. When the TCR CDR3 underwent first-round RT-PCR, the HTBI primer set was used. TCRdb itself ran the multiplex PCR reads through MiXCR, one entry per CDR3 protein. The sample comprises approximately 560,000 distinct CDR3 sequences, about a sixth of which are singletons, and around 7.8% rests with the top ten. Input material: blood. The receptor source for this set is a woman in her 30s with Graves' hyperthyroidism.

The rearrangement joins TRBV9 to TRBJ1-4; the match to TRBD1 covers 7 bases. This CDR3 has 17 residues. V was clipped by 6 bases and J by 5 bases; unmatched bases: 16. CDR1 and CDR2 (germline): SGDLS, YYNGEE. DNA of the CDR3: TGTGCCAGCATCATCCAGTACGACAGGGCGGTGAATGAAAAACTGTTTTTT. Amino acid sequence: CASIIQYDRAVNEKLFF.

This clonotype turned up a few times. The chain employs TRBV4-3 and TRBJ2-3; 10 nucleotides line up with TRBD2. This CDR3 spans 16 amino acids. The ends lost 4 bases at V and 4 bases at J; junction bases unmatched: 8. Germline V gene lookup returns CDR1 LGHNA and CDR2 YSLEER. CDR3 region: CASSPRAGGPPDTQYF. The CDR3 DNA is TGCGCCAGCAGCCCGAGAGCGGGAGGGCCCCCAGATACGCAGTATTTT.

V usage is TRBV15 and J usage is TRBJ2-5; the D is unclear. The CDR3 length is 12 residues. Germline V lookup: CDR1 LNHNV, CDR2 YYDKDF (reference sequence). The germline V and J ends were trimmed by 1 base and 4 bases, with 4 bases remaining between them. The CDR3 DNA is TGTGCCACCAGCAGAGCTGGAGAGACCCAGTACTTC. Its protein is CATSRAGETQYF.

The chain uses TRBV29-1 and TRBJ2-3, with 11 bases lining up with TRBD1. Germline V gives CDR1 SQVTM, CDR2 ANQGSEA. V was pared by 0 bases and J by 5 bases, with 4 bases of the junction left unmatched. The CDR3 length is 15 residues. As DNA, the CDR3 is TGCAGCGTTGAAGATCTGGACAGGGGGCAAGATACGCAGTATTTT. Its translation is CSVEDLDRGQDTQYF.

The chain uses TRBV20-1 and TRBJ2-4; perhaps D is TRBD1 or TRBD2 (5 bases each). The CDR3 length is 16 residues. Germline V lookup: CDR1 DFQATT, CDR2 SNEGSKA (reference sequence). V lost 0 bases, J lost 0 bases, and 12 bases lay in between. CDR3 nucleotides: TGCAGTGCTAGAGATGGGGCACTAGTAGCCAAAAACATTCAGTACTTC. Its protein product is CSARDGALVAKNIQYF.

With respect to this clonotype: A much larger clone differs by one base, so this may be a read error. V gene TRBV20-1 combines with J gene TRBJ2-7, with 10 bases lining up with TRBD2. The germline V gene has CDR1 DFQATT and CDR2 SNEGSKA (reference sequence). V lost 3 bases and J lost 3; bases outside the gene matches: 5. The CDR3 extends over 14 amino acids. This chain's CDR3 is CSASTLAGVYEQYF. As DNA, the CDR3 is TGCAGTGCTAGTACCCTAGCGGGAGTCTACGAGCAGTACTTC.

In this sample, this clonotype turned up many times. The chain links TRBV20-1 to TRBJ2-7; TRBD2 is a possible D gene (5 bases). The CDR3 covers 15 residues. Germline loops: CDR1 DFQATT, CDR2 SNEGSKA (reference sequence). Trimming left V 6 bases short and J 1 base short, with 19 bases between. DNA of the CDR3: TGCAGTGCAAACAGCGGAGCGTCGCCATCCTACGAGCAGTACTTC. Protein sequence: CSANSGASPSYEQYF.

This clonotype was picked up many times. The chain combines TRBV12-3 or TRBV12-4 with TRBJ2-1; D remains ambiguous. The CDR3 totals 16 residues. Trimming took off 4 bases at V and 7 bases at J, with 20 bases between the two ends. The CDR3 reads CASSSVSAEFGNEQFF. DNA of the CDR3: TGTGCCAGCAGTTCAGTTAGTGCGGAGTTCGGGAATGAGCAGTTCTTC.

The V call is TRBV6-1, the J call TRBJ2-1; D gene ambiguous. V was cut by 5 bases and J by 7 bases, with 6 bases left in between. CDR1 MNHNS and CDR2 SASEGT come from the germline V gene. This CDR3 has 11 residues. The CDR3 reads CASSWRNEQFF. The CDR3 DNA reads as TGTGCCAGCAGTTGGCGTAATGAGCAGTTCTTC.

This clonotype was counted many times. The chain uses TRBV20-1 and TRBJ2-1; 14 bases map to TRBD2. The CDR3 spans 17 residues. The germline gives CDR1 DFQATT, CDR2 SNEGSKA (reference sequence). With 3 bases clipped from V and 6 bases from J, the junction kept 10 bases outside the gene matches. For the CDR3, the DNA is TGCAGTGCTAGTCTTAACGCCGGGACTAGCGGGAGCAATGAGCAGTTCTTC. Its protein product is CSASLNAGTSGSNEQFF.

The table lists this clonotype with many counts. J is TRBJ2-7 and V is TRBV6-1; unclear D gene. Germline CDR1 and CDR2: MNHNS and SASEGT. V was cut by 5 bases and J by 5 bases, with 16 bases left in between. This CDR3 region has 14 residues. The CDR3 here is CASSSQIGPHEQYF. The CDR3 DNA reads TGTGCCAGCAGTTCTCAGATTGGTCCCCACGAGCAGTACTTC.

The rearrangement joins TRBV27 to TRBJ1-5; D is perhaps TRBD1 (5 bases). V lost 4 bases and J lost 12, with 22 bases in between. The CDR3 totals 15 residues. Looked up from germline, CDR1 is MNHEY and CDR2 is SMNVEV (reference sequence). In DNA, the CDR3 is TGTGCCAGCAGTTCCAAAAATGGGGCCCGAGAAGGCCAGCATTTT. Its translation: CASSSKNGAREGQHF.

This rearrangement joins TRBV15 to TRBJ1-6, with 8 nucleotides matching TRBD1. Losses at the gene ends were 2 bases for V and 5 bases for J; bases not matched to a gene: 5. The germline CDR1 and CDR2 sequences are LNHNV and YYDKDF (reference sequence). The CDR3 has 16 residues. CDR3 coding DNA: TGTGCCACCAGCAGATGGACAGGGCCCGATAATTCACCCCTCCACTTT. This codes for CATSRWTGPDNSPLHF.